This T cell receptor beta chain was sequenced in a study of T cell responses to AZD1222 COVID-19 vaccine. Repertoires were generated with immunoSEQ multiplex PCR, while TCRdb's copy carries only in-frame clones and drops some. The data show some 140,000 clones, with approximately 89% seen just once and about 3% held by the top ten. Overall study findings and caveats: Most donors were white British, females outnumbered males, and clonal diversity was possibly underestimated. Dominant at 160-218 and 743-854, vaccine-associated CD4 TCRs also spanned spike.

The germline V and J ends were trimmed by 4 bases and 6 bases, with 14 bases remaining between them. CDR3 size: 14 residues. Germline CDR1 reads SGHRS; CDR2 reads YFSETQ. Points on this clone: Its cognate antigen is unknown.

The receptor comes from an adult in good health. The input for sequencing was peripheral blood, taken on day 0 of AZD1222 vaccination. The rearrangement joins TRBV5-1 to TRBJ1-5, with D possibly being TRBD1 (5 bases). CDR3 coding DNA: TGCGCCAGCAGCGCGGGACCGACGGGTCAGCCCCAGCATTTT. Residues: CASSAGPTGQPQHF.